Here is one T cell receptor (beta chain) with its context. TCRdb reanalysed the 5' RACE reads using MiXCR and keeps one entry per CDR3 protein. The table lists over 55,000 distinct CDR3 sequences, 28% of them singletons. CD4+CD45RO+CD25- cells were isolated as memory CD4+ T cells. The sequencing input was tumor-infiltrating memory CD4+ T cells sorted from the breast tumor. Subset here: memory CD4+ T cells, CD4+CD45RO+CD25-. This clonotype originated in a female donor with breast cancer.

CDR3 protein: CASSRGLAGLAKNIQYF. CDR3 coding DNA: TGTGCCAGCAGCCGCGGACTAGCGGGGTTAGCCAAAAACATTCAGTACTTC. The gene calls are TRBV7-8 and TRBJ2-4, with 12 bases matching TRBD2. Germline-derived CDR1 and CDR2 are SGHVS and FQNEAQ. V shed 5 bases and J 0 bases; nucleotides not matched to a gene: 5. The CDR3 length is 17 residues.